Detailed here is one T cell receptor beta chain. Its binding antigen is unknown. No much larger clone exists at a distance of one base, and base qualities are not known. The collaborating institutions used their own protocols to collect whole blood in K2EDTA tubes. Collaborator samples were shipped for TCRbeta analysis as frozen whole blood, isolated PBMCs, or DNA extracted from either sample type. TCRbeta CDR3 regions were amplified from genomic DNA using the immunoSEQ Assay, a bias-controlled multiplex PCR. The study's processing was this. The number of nucleated cells in each sample was estimated from the amplification of reference gene primers within the assay. To quantify the absolute abundance of each unique TCRbeta CDR3 rearrangement, sequence reads were collapsed and filtered. For each sample, productive Simpson clonality was calculated as the square root of Simpson's diversity index across productive rearrangements. The immuneACCESS repertoire file appears here via TCRdb, limited to in-frame rearrangements. These files lack a portion of the clones; in checked studies, under half of the deficit traces to unresolved V genes, and the cause of the others is not known. D and trimming were read from the DNA, whereas the V and J calls and clone size are those reported in that table. In all, the sample holds more than 85,000 clones, and approximately 80% of those were seen once. The ten largest make up more than 15% of the sample.

The sample is drawn from a study of blood T cell repertoires in COVID-19 (dated by TCRdb to the early 2020s). Describing the broader study: The collaborator samples originated in the United States, Italy and Spain and spanned the acute and convalescent phases of COVID-19. The samples were drawn from two sources: the first 160 participants of the ongoing ImmuneRACE study, and over 1,000 subjects contributed by 6 global collaborators. The sample metadata nearly always contained a de-identified subject ID, COVID-19 status, age in years and sex. A freely available public database, intended as a resource for researchers studying the immune response to SARS-CoV-2, is where the repertoires were released. Where available, HLA class I and class II types were obtained from metadata supplied by the sample provider rather than from assay-based typing. Deeply sampled blood TCRbeta repertoires from subjects exposed to, actively infected with, or recovered from COVID-19 were included in the dataset. The material from the prospective study consisted of cDNA or gDNA derived from T cells, B-cell-depleted T cells, or PBMCs.

Here is what the overall study found, with its caveats: How much clinical and demographic metadata was included differed by source and by participant, and the metadata was provided uncurated.

The source of this sequence is a woman in her sixties or seventies with acute or convalescent COVID-19. Input material: peripheral blood.

In nucleotides, the sequence is TGTGCCAGCAGCCAAGATCAAAGAGCCTTCAAGTATGGCTACACCTTC. Translation gives CASSQDQRAFKYGYTF. The rearranged chain carries TRBV3-1 (or the pseudogene TRBV3-2) and TRBJ1-2, with the identity of the D gene unclear. V is clipped by 0 bases and J by 5 bases, and the sequence between their germline boundaries is 16 bases long. From the germline V gene (reference sequence), CDR1 is LGHDT and CDR2 is YNNKEL. The CDR3 goes from the cysteine to the phenylalanine over 16 residues. Of the read, only the CDR3 DNA is kept; its 48 bases are in frame from base 1.